This T cell receptor (beta chain) emerged from a study of cytomegalovirus exposure and HLA in healthy donors. Per germline, CDR1 SGHRS and CDR2 YFSETQ. The length of the CDR3 is 17 residues. Trimming removed 4 bases from V and 5 bases from J; junction bases left unmatched: 15. Produced via immunoSEQ multiplex PCR; TCRdb's table is partial and in-frame only. The sample has over 20,000 clones, about 97% seen once; the top ten hold roughly a tenth. The genes are TRBV5-1 and TRBJ2-1; TRBD2 matches 7 bases. The receptor's source is a man aged 25 to 45 in good health and CMV-seropositive. Source material: PBMCs. CDR3 amino acids: CASSPGPGEGPNNEQFF. CDR3 nucleotides: TGCGCCAGCAGCCCCGGTCCGGGGGAGGGGCCAAACAATGAGCAGTTCTTC.